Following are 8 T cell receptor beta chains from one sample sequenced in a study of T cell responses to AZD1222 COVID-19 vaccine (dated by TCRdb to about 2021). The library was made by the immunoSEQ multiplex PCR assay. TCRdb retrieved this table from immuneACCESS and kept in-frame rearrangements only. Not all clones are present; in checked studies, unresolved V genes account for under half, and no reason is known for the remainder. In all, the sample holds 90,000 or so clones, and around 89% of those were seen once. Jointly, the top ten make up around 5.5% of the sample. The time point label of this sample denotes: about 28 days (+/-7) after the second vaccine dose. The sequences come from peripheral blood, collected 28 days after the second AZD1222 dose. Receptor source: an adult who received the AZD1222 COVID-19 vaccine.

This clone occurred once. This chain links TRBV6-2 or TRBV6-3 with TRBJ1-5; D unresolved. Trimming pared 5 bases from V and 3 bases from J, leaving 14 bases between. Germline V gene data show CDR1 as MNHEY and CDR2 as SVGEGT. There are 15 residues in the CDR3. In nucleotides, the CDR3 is TGTGCCAGCAGTGGGGTCTTGAAGACCAATCAGCCCCAGCATTTT. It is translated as CASSGVLKTNQPQHF.

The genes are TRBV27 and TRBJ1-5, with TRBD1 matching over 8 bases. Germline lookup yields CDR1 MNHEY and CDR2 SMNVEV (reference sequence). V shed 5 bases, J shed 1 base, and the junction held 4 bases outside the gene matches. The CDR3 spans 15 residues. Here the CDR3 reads CASSDRGLSNQPQHF. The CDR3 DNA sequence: TGTGCCAGCAGTGACAGGGGTTTGAGCAATCAGCCCCAGCATTTT.

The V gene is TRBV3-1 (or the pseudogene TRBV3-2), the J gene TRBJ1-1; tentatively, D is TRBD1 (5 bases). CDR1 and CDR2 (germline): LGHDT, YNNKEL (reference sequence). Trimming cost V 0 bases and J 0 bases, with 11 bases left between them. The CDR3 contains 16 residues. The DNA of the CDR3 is TGTGCCAGCAGCCAAGATTGGGGGGAGGTGAACACTGAAGCTTTCTTT. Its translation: CASSQDWGEVNTEAFF.

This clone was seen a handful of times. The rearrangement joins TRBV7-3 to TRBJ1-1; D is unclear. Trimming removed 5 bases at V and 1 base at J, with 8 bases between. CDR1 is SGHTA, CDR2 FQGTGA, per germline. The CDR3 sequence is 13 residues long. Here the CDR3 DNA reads TGTGCCAGCAGCCGGACTGGGAACACTGAAGCTTTCTTT. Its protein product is CASSRTGNTEAFF.

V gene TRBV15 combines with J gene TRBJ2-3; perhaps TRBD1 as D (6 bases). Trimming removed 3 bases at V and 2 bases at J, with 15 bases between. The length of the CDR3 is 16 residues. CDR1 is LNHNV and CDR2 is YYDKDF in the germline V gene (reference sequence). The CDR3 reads CATSRAQGFPTDTQYF. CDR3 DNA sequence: TGTGCCACCAGCAGGGCACAGGGTTTCCCCACAGATACGCAGTATTTT.

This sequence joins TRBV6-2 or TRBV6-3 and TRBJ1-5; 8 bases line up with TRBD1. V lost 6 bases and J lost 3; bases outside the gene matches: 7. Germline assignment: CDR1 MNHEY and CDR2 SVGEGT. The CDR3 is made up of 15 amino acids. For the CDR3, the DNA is TGTGCCAGCAGCGACAGACAGGGGTACAATCAGCCCCAGCATTTT. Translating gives CASSDRQGYNQPQHF.

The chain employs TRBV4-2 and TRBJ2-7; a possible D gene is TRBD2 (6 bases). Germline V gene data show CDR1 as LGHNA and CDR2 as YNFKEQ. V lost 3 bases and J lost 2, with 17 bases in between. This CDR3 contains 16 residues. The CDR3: CASSQPDGRGAYEQYF. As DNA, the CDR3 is TGTGCCAGCAGCCAGCCCGATGGGCGGGGCGCCTACGAGCAGTACTTC.

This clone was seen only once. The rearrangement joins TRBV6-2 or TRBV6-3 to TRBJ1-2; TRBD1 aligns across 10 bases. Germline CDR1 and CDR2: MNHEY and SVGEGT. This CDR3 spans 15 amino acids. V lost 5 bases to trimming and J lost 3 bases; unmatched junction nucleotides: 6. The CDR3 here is CASSRAGTGDYGYTF. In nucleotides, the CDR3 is TGTGCCAGCAGTCGAGCCGGGACAGGGGACTATGGCTACACCTTC.